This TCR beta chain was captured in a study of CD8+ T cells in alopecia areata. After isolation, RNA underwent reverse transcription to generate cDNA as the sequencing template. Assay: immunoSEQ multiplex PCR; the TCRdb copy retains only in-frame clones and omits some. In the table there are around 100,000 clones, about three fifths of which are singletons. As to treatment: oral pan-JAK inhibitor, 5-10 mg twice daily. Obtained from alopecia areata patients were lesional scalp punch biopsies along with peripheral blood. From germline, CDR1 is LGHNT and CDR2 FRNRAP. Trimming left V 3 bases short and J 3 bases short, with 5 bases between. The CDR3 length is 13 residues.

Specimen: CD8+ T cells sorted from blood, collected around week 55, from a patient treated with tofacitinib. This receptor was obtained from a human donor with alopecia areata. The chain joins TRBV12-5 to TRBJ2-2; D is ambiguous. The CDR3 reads CASGFGDTGELFF. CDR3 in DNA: TGTGCTAGTGGTTTCGGAGACACCGGGGAGCTGTTTTTT.